Each of the 9 T cell receptor beta chains below was sequenced from the same sample in a study of T cell changes during pregnancy in multiple sclerosis. Assay: immunoSEQ multiplex PCR; the TCRdb copy retains only in-frame clones and omits some. The repertoire holds about 66,000 clones, roughly nine tenths seen once, with approximately 5.3% in the top ten. The sample was CD8+ T cells from peripheral blood mononuclear cells, taken before pregnancy. The receptors derive from a female donor with multiple sclerosis, enrolled in a pregnancy study.

The chain is built from TRBV6-1 and TRBJ1-1; 7 bases line up with TRBD1. The V gene end was trimmed by 5 bases and the J gene end by 6 bases; junction bases not matched to a gene: 6. CDR1 and CDR2 from the germline V gene are MNHNS and SASEGT. CDR3 length: 13 amino acids. The CDR3 nucleotides are TGTGCCAGCAGTAACACAGGGGAGGCTGAAGCTTTCTTT. Residues: CASSNTGEAEAFF.

The chain joins TRBV4-1 to TRBJ2-1; the D gene is possibly TRBD2 (6 bases). This CDR3 region has 15 residues. Trimming removed 6 bases from V and 0 bases from J, with 12 bases in between. Germline CDR1 MGHRA, CDR2 YSYEKL. CDR3 amino acids: CASSLLAVSYNEQFF. The CDR3 nucleotides read TGCGCCAGCAGTCTTTTAGCGGTCTCCTACAATGAGCAGTTCTTC.

V usage is TRBV4-1 and J usage is TRBJ2-7, with TRBD1 identical over 7 bases. Germline lookup yields CDR1 MGHRA and CDR2 YSYEKL. This CDR3 is 16 amino acids long. V trimming: 3 bases; J trimming: 0 bases; junction bases outside the gene matches: 8. The CDR3 DNA follows: TGCGCCAGCAGCCAGCAAACCGGGACAGTCTCCTACGAGCAGTACTTC. This codes for CASSQQTGTVSYEQYF.

The V and J genes are TRBV4-1 and TRBJ2-1, with TRBD1 matching 7 bases. Germline trimming cut 1 base from V and 8 bases from J; bases unmatched to any gene: 8. The CDR3 sequence is 15 residues long. Germline V CDR1 and CDR2: MGHRA, YSYEKL. The CDR3 loop is CASSQGQGHFDEQFF. The DNA of the CDR3 is TGCGCCAGCAGCCAAGGACAGGGCCATTTTGATGAGCAGTTCTTC.

This clone has just one count. This sequence joins TRBV9 and TRBJ2-5; D might be TRBD2 (6 bases). V was trimmed by 4 bases and J by 4 bases, leaving 11 bases between them. CDR1 is SGDLS, CDR2 YYNGEE, per germline. The CDR3 sequence is 13 residues long. CDR3 bases: TGTGCCAGCAGCCCCCACGGGGGAGAGACCCAGTACTTC. Amino acids: CASSPHGGETQYF.

The chain carries TRBV5-8 and TRBJ1-5; D call uncertain. The CDR3 loop spans 13 amino acids. V lost 4 bases and J 7 bases, leaving 12 bases between the germline ends. Germline V lookup: CDR1 SGHTS, CDR2 YDEGEE. Here the CDR3 reads CASSPGSGQPQHF. CDR3 nucleotides: TGTGCCAGCAGCCCGGGGTCTGGGCAGCCCCAGCATTTT.

The genes are TRBV6-5 and TRBJ2-3; 8 bases fit TRBD2. The CDR3 spans 16 residues. The germline CDR1 and CDR2 sequences are MNHEY and SVGAGI. The V gene end was trimmed by 1 base and the J gene end by 5 bases; junction bases not matched to a gene: 8. CDR3 amino acids: CASSYYGGGPQDTQYF. The CDR3 DNA is TGTGCCAGCAGTTACTATGGCGGGGGGCCCCAAGATACGCAGTATTTT.

The count of this clone is one. The chain links TRBV1 to TRBJ1-4. TRBV1 is recorded as a pseudogene. This CDR3 has 16 amino acids. CDR3 region: CTSRLLGVRFHEKLFF. The CDR3 DNA is TGCACCAGCAGGTTACTCGGGGTCCGATTCCATGAAAAACTGTTTTTT.

The chain is built from TRBV9 and TRBJ2-1; D is possibly TRBD2 (6 bases). The V gene's germline CDR1 is SGDLS and CDR2 YYNGEE. The V end lost 3 bases, the J end lost 0 bases, and 13 bases lay between the germline ends. The CDR3 loop spans 16 amino acids. The DNA for the CDR3 is TGTGCCAGCAGCGACCCTCGGGGGTACTCCTACAATGAGCAGTTCTTC. Translating gives CASSDPRGYSYNEQFF.